The subject of this entry is one TCR beta chain. Antigen specificity is unknown. This record comes from a study of cytomegalovirus exposure and HLA in healthy donors. Study findings and constraints: A later analysis found first-cohort TCR clusters tended to co-occur in the roughly 120 validation repertoires. A list of 150 to 200 TCR beta chains associated with cytomegalovirus was given.

This CDR3 has 13 residues. V dropped 5 bases and J dropped 12; count of bases not matched to a gene: 8. The germline gives CDR1 MGHRA, CDR2 YSYEKL. Clones were read by immunoSEQ multiplex PCR, and TCRdb kept only the in-frame ones, dropping some. This repertoire shows hundreds of thousands of clones, approximately 83% found once; its top ten account for about 1.2%. Donors came from a validation cohort of over 100 subjects, distinct from the first 666-subject cohort. This receptor was obtained from a woman under 40 in good health and CMV-seropositive. Sequenced sample: PBMCs. The chain employs TRBV4-1 and TRBJ2-1, with 9 positions matching TRBD2. The CDR3 DNA reads as TGCGCCAGCAGCTTAGCGGGAGCTGAGCGGCAGTTCTTC. Protein: CASSLAGAERQFF.